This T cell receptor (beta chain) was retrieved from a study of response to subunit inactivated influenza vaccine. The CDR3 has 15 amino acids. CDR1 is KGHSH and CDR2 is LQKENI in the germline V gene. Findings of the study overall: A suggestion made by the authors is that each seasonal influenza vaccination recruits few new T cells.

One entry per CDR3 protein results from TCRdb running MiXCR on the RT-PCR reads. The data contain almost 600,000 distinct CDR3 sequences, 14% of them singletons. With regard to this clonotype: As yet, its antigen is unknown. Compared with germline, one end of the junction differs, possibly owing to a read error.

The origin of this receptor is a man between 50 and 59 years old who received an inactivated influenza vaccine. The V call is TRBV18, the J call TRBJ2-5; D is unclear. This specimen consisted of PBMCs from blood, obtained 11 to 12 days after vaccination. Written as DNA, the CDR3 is TGTGCCAGCTCACCGAACTCTCCATCCCAAGGGACCCAGTACTTC. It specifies CASSPNSPSQGTQYF.